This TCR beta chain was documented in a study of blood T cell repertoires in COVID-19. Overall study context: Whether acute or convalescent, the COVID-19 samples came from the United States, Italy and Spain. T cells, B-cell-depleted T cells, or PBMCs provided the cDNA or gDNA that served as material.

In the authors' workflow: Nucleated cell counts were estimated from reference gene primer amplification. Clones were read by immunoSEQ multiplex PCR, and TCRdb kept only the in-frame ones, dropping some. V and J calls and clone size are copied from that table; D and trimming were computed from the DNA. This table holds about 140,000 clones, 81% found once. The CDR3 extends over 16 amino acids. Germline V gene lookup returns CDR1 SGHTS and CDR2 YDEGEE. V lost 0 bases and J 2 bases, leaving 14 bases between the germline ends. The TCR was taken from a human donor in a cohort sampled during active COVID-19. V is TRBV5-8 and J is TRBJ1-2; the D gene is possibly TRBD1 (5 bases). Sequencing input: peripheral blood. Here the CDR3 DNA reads TGTGCCAGCAGCTTGGGACCCCCAGGGATGAACTATGGCTACACCTTC. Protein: CASSLGPPGMNYGYTF.